This T cell receptor beta chain derives from a study of cytomegalovirus exposure and HLA in healthy donors. Study information: One earlier analysis, a look at 180 million or so T cells, found some 100 million unique TCR beta sequences.

Amplification used 60 Vbeta primers and 13 Jbeta primers. Profiling relied on immunoSEQ multiplex PCR, and the TCRdb table lists in-frame clones only, not all of them. Here the sample spans roughly 120,000 clones, roughly 82% being singletons. Points on this clone: Its antigen remains unknown.

Study results and limitations: As a later analysis showed, several of the most significant clusters appeared to be linked to common viral pathogens. A missense variant in DCLRE1C was later tied to TCR beta V- and J-gene trimming.

The CDR3 length is 16 residues. Germline-derived CDR1 and CDR2 are LNHNV and YYDKDF (reference sequence). J gave up 2 bases and V 4 bases, and 4 bases lay outside the gene matches. Regarding donors, all were healthy bone marrow donors. The gene calls are TRBV15 and TRBJ2-6; 8 nucleotides match TRBD1. The TCR sequence derives from a woman aged 60 to 75 in good health and CMV-seropositive. Material: PBMCs. The CDR3 loop is CATSTGQGAGANVLTF. In DNA, the CDR3 is TGTGCCACCAGCACCGGACAGGGAGCTGGGGCCAACGTCCTGACTTTC.